These T cell receptor beta chains were read from a single sample in a study of radiation and T cells in renal cell carcinoma. Here immunoSEQ multiplex PCR was the method, and the copy in TCRdb shows in-frame clones only, minus some. The table has around 9,000 clones, almost 65% seen once. Sequences were derived from tumor tissue, sampled from a patient whose treatment included radiotherapy and nephrectomy. The receptors were gathered from a woman in her forties or fifties with renal cell carcinoma. Each CDR3 is given with its conserved first and last residue. The order of the fields is D gene, J gene, clone size, V gene, CDR3 protein, CDR3 DNA. The D gene is left open where the match is weak. Rows give clone size only sometimes, using once, few, many, or a class for an expanded clone.

TRBD1 TRBJ1-6 few TRBV5-1 CASRYEGDRGSPLHF TGCGCCAGCCGGTACGAGGGTGACAGGGGCTCACCCCTCCACTTT
NA TRBJ1-2 few TRBV10-1 CASSEGRGRANYGYTF TGCGCCAGCAGTGAGGGCAGGGGAAGGGCTAACTATGGCTACACCTTC
TRBD1 TRBJ1-3 NA TRBV6-5 CASSPQGADTIYF TGTGCCAGCAGTCCACAGGGGGCAGACACCATATATTTT
NA TRBJ2-7 NA TRBV2 CASSEEEQYF TGTGCCAGCAGTGAAGAGGAGCAGTACTTC
NA TRBJ1-1 NA TRBV5-1 CASSLDYMNTEAFF TGCGCCAGCAGCTTAGATTACATGAACACTGAAGCTTTCTTT
NA TRBJ1-1 once TRBV7-6 CASSPQVNTEAFF TGTGCCAGCAGCCCTCAGGTTAACACTGAAGCTTTCTTT
NA TRBJ2-1 NA TRBV6-5 CASSQTSSSYNEQFF TGTGCCAGCAGCCAGACTAGTAGCTCCTACAATGAGCAGTTCTTC
TRBD1 TRBJ1-5 NA TRBV19 CASTPRDRGNQPQHF TGTGCCAGTACCCCTAGGGACAGGGGTAATCAGCCCCAGCATTTT
NA TRBJ2-1 NA TRBV5-4 CASRVGGGSYNEQFF TGTGCCAGCAGGGTTGGTGGTGGTTCCTACAATGAGCAGTTCTTC
NA TRBJ1-4 NA TRBV6-1 CASSEAAGTNEKLFF TGTGCCAGCAGTGAAGCGGCAGGGACTAATGAAAAACTGTTTTTT
NA TRBJ1-2 NA TRBV5-4 CASSQDVTTNYGYTF TGCGCCAGCAGCCAAGACGTCACAACTAACTATGGCTACACCTTC
NA TRBJ2-1 few TRBV18 CASSPTGFYNEQFF TGTGCCAGCTCACCAACAGGATTTTACAATGAGCAGTTCTTC
TRBD1 TRBJ2-3 NA TRBV4-2 CASSQDRDPDTQYF TGTGCCAGCAGCCAGGACAGGGACCCGGATACGCAGTATTTT
TRBD1 TRBJ1-2 NA TRBV28 CASSSGQGYGYTF TGTGCCAGCAGTTCTGGACAGGGGTATGGCTACACCTTC
NA TRBJ2-7 NA TRBV28 CASQTGSGGRNEQYF TGTGCCAGTCAAACGGGATCTGGGGGTAGGAACGAGCAGTACTTC
TRBD2 TRBJ2-7 NA TRBV4-3 CASSPGLAGGPYEQYF TGCGCCAGCAGCCCCGGACTAGCGGGAGGGCCATACGAGCAGTACTTC
NA TRBJ2-7 NA TRBV6-5 CASSSTPMTYEQYF TGTGCCAGCAGTTCAACCCCGATGACCTACGAGCAGTACTTC
TRBD1 TRBJ2-7 few TRBV2 CASKHRGVHEQYF TGTGCCAGCAAGCACAGGGGGGTCCACGAGCAGTACTTC
TRBD2 TRBJ2-3 NA TRBV9 CASSSSGGTDTQYF TGTGCCAGCAGCTCTAGCGGAGGCACAGATACGCAGTATTTT
TRBD2 TRBJ2-1 NA TRBV28 CASSPGTSGYYNEQFF TGTGCCAGCAGTCCAGGTACTAGCGGGTACTACAATGAGCAGTTCTTC
TRBD2 TRBJ2-2 NA TRBV19 CARHKRGGGDTGELFF TGTGCCAGGCACAAGCGCGGGGGGGGCGACACCGGGGAGCTGTTTTTT
TRBD1 TRBJ2-2 NA TRBV10-3 CAISLGQANTGELFF TGTGCCATCAGTTTGGGACAGGCGAACACCGGGGAGCTGTTTTTT
NA TRBJ1-2 NA TRBV27 CASRPTGGNGYGYTF TGTGCCAGCAGACCCACGGGGGGCAATGGCTATGGCTACACCTTC
NA TRBJ2-5 NA TRBV7-2 CASSSSSGGETQYF TGTGCCAGCAGCTCTAGTAGTGGGGGGGAGACCCAGTACTTC
TRBD1 TRBJ1-1 few TRBV27 CASSHQRTGWIGEAFF TGTGCCAGCAGTCACCAAAGGACAGGGTGGATCGGTGAAGCTTTCTTT
TRBD1 TRBJ1-2 NA TRBV5-4 CASSTADRGIYGYTF TGTGCCAGCAGCACGGCGGACAGGGGGATCTATGGCTACACCTTC
NA TRBJ1-2 NA TRBV6-6 CASSYRQETIDYGYTF TGTGCCAGCAGTTACCGCCAGGAAACGATTGACTATGGCTACACCTTC
NA TRBJ2-2 NA TRBV6-6 CATWGHPNTGELFF TGTGCCACCTGGGGCCACCCGAACACCGGGGAGCTGTTTTTT
NA TRBJ1-3 few TRBV7-2 CATGEGEVAGNTIYF TGTGCCACGGGAGAAGGGGAAGTCGCTGGAAACACCATATATTTT
NA TRBJ2-5 NA TRBV9 CASSASGSVIQETQYF TGTGCCAGCAGCGCCTCCGGGTCAGTGATACAAGAGACCCAGTACTTC
NA TRBJ2-7 few TRBV11-2 CASSSRGHASDEQYF TGTGCCAGCAGCTCTCGGGGACACGCGTCCGACGAGCAGTACTTC
NA TRBJ2-2 NA TRBV6-6 CASSAGPSGELFF TGTGCCAGCTCTGCCGGGCCATCCGGGGAGCTGTTTTTT
NA TRBJ2-3 NA TRBV5-1 CASSLGASSDTQYF TGCGCCAGCAGCTTGGGTGCTAGCAGCGATACGCAGTATTTT
TRBD1 TRBJ2-7 NA TRBV6-5 CASSFTGGSYEQYF TGTGCCAGCAGCTTTACAGGGGGTAGCTACGAGCAGTACTTC
NA TRBJ2-7 NA TRBV9 CASSTDTAYEQYF TGTGCCAGCAGCACAGACACAGCGTACGAGCAGTACTTC
TRBD1 TRBJ2-2 NA TRBV6-1 CASSGGQGAGGELFF TGTGCCAGCAGTGGGGGGCAGGGGGCTGGCGGGGAGCTGTTTTTT
NA TRBJ2-5 NA TRBV10-1 CASTGSGGAGETQYF TGCGCCAGCACGGGTAGCGGCGGGGCAGGGGAGACCCAGTACTTC